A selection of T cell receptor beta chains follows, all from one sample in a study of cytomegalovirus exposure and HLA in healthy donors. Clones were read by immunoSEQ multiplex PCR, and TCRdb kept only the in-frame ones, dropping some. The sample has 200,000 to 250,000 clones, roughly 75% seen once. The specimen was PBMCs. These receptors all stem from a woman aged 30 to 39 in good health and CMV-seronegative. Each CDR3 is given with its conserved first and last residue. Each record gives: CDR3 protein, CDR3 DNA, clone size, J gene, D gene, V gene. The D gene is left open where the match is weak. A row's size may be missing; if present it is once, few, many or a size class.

CASSETGVDEKLFF | TGTGCCAGCAGCGAGACAGGAGTCGATGAAAAACTGTTTTTT | - | TRBJ1-4 | - | TRBV6-1
CASSRTSYNEQFF | TGTGCCAGCAGCAGGACTAGCTACAATGAGCAGTTCTTC | - | TRBJ2-1 | TRBD2 | TRBV9
CARRDRGDEKLFF | TGTGCCAGAAGGGACAGGGGAGATGAAAAACTGTTTTTT | - | TRBJ1-4 | TRBD1 | TRBV2
CASSQEVGGLSYGYTF | TGTGCCAGCAGCCAAGAGGTCGGGGGGCTGTCCTATGGCTACACCTTC | once | TRBJ1-2 | - | TRBV4-1
CASSSHDRNYGYTF | TGTGCCAGCAGCTCCCACGACAGGAACTATGGCTACACCTTC | - | TRBJ1-2 | - | TRBV7-9
CASSVVSGYEQFF | TGTGCCAGCAGCGTCGTCTCGGGGTATGAGCAGTTCTTC | - | TRBJ2-1 | - | TRBV9
CASSTGTGPNEKLFF | TGTGCCAGTAGTACCGGGACAGGTCCTAATGAAAAACTGTTTTTT | - | TRBJ1-4 | TRBD1 | TRBV19
CASRTLGGSETQYF | TGTGCCAGCAGAACCTTGGGTGGTTCGGAGACGCAGTATTTT | - | TRBJ2-3 | - | TRBV6-6
CASSFGQGNEKLFF | TGTGCCAGCAGTTTCGGACAGGGAAATGAAAAACTGTTTTTT | - | TRBJ1-4 | TRBD1 | TRBV5-6
CASSVTSGRVNEQFF | TGTGCCAGCAGTGTGACTAGCGGGAGAGTAAATGAGCAGTTCTTC | - | TRBJ2-1 | TRBD2 | TRBV6-5
CASSQPRQGWTEAFF | TGCGCCAGCAGCCAACCTCGACAGGGCTGGACCGAAGCTTTCTTT | - | TRBJ1-1 | TRBD1 | TRBV4-1
CASSLGRTLQDEQFF | TGTGCCAGCAGCTTGGGGCGGACGTTACAGGATGAGCAGTTCTTC | - | TRBJ2-1 | - | TRBV5-6
CASTRDRANTGELFF | TGTGCCAGCACCCGGGACAGGGCGAACACCGGGGAGCTGTTTTTT | few | TRBJ2-2 | TRBD1 | TRBV5-4
CAWWEGRDTQYF | TGTGCCTGGTGGGAGGGCCGGGATACGCAGTATTTT | - | TRBJ2-3 | TRBD2 | TRBV30
CASSPEGQPSTEAFF | TGTGCCAGCAGCCCAGAGGGACAGCCAAGCACTGAAGCTTTCTTT | - | TRBJ1-1 | TRBD1 | TRBV9